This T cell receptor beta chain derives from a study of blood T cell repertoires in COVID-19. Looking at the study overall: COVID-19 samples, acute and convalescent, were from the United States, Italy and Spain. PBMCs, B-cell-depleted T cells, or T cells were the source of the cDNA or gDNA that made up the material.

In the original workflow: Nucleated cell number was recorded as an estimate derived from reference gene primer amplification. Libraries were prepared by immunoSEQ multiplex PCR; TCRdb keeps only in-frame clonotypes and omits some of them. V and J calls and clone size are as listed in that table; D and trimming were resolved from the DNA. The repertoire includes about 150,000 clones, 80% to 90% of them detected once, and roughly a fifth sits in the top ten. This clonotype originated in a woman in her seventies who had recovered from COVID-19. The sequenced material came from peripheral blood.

This CDR3 is CASQHRDRVYGYTF. The CDR3 nucleotides are TGTGCCAGCCAACACCGGGACAGGGTCTATGGCTACACCTTC. The gene calls are TRBV28 and TRBJ1-2, with TRBD1 matching over 9 bases. CDR3 length equals 14 residues. V dropped 8 bases and J dropped 4; count of bases not matched to a gene: 8. Germline CDR1 is MDHEN and CDR2 is SYDVKM.